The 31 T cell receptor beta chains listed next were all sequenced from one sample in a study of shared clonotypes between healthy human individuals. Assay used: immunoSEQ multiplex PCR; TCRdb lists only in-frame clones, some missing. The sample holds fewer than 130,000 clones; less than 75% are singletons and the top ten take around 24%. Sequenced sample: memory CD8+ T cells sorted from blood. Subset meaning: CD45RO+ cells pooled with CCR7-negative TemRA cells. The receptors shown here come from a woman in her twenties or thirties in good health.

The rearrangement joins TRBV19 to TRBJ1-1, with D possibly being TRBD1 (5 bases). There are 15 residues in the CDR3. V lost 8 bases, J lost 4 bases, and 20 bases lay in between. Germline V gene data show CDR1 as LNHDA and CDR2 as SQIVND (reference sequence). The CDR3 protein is CASVNGHLSSTEAFF. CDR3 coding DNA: TGTGCCAGTGTAAACGGACACCTATCGAGCACTGAAGCTTTCTTT.

DNA for the CDR3: TGTGCCAGCAGTTTTGGATGGACAGGGGACTACGAGCAGTACTTC. Protein product: CASSFGWTGDYEQYF. This chain connects TRBV28 to TRBJ2-7, with 9 bases that match TRBD1. The length of the CDR3 is 15 residues. The V and J ends lost 3 bases and 3 bases, in that order; junction bases with no gene match: 6. Germline loops: CDR1 MDHEN, CDR2 SYDVKM.

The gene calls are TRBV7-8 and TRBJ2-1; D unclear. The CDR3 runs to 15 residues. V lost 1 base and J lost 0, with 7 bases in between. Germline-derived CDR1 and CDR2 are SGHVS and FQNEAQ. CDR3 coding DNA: TGTGCCAGCAGCTTAGGGGTAAACTCCTACAATGAGCAGTTCTTC. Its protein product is CASSLGVNSYNEQFF.

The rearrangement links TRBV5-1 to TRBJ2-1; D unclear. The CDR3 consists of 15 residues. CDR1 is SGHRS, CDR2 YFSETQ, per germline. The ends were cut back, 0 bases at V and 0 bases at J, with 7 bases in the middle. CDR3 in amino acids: CASSLDSTSYNEQFF. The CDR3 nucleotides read TGCGCCAGCAGCTTGGACAGTACCTCCTACAATGAGCAGTTCTTC.

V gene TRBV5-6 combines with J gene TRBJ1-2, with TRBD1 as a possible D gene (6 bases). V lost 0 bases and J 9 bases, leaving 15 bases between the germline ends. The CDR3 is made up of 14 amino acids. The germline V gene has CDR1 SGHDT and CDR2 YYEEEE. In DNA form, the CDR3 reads TGTGCCAGCAGCTTGGATCCCGACAGGTGGAGCTACACCTTC. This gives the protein CASSLDPDRWSYTF.

The CDR3 sequence: CASSEALPSWGYTEAFF. CDR3 DNA sequence: TGTGCCAGCAGTGAAGCGCTTCCGAGTTGGGGGTACACTGAAGCTTTCTTT. The chain carries TRBV6-1 and TRBJ1-1; a possible D gene is TRBD1 (5 bases). V dropped 0 bases and J dropped 3 bases, with 17 bases sitting between them. Germline V gene data show CDR1 as MNHNS and CDR2 as SASEGT. The CDR3 runs to 17 residues.

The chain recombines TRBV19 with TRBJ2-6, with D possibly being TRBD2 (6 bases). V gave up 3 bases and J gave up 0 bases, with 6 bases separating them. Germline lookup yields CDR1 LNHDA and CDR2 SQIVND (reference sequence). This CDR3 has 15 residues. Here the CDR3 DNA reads TGTGCCAGTAGTATCGGGAGCTCTGGGGCCAACGTCCTGACTTTC. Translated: CASSIGSSGANVLTF. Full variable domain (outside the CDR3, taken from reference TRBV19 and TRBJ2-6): DGGITQSPKYLFRKEGQNVTLSCEQNLNHDAMYWYRQDPGQGLRLIYYSQIVNDFQKGDIAEGYSVSREKKESFPLTVTSAQKNPTAFYLCASSIGSSGANVLTFGAGSRLTVL.

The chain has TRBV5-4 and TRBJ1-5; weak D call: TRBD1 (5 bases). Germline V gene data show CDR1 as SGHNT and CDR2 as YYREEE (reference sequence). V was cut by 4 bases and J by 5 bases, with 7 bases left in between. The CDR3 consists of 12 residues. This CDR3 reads CASSVGDQPQHF. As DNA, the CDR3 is TGTGCCAGCAGCGTGGGGGATCAGCCCCAGCATTTT.

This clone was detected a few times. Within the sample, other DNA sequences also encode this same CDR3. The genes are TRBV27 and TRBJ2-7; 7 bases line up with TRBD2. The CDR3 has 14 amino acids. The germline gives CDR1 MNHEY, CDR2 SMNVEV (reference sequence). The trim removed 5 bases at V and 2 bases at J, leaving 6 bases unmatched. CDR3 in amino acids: CASSLTGTTYEQYF. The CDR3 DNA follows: TGTGCCAGCAGTCTCACCGGGACTACCTACGAGCAGTACTTC.

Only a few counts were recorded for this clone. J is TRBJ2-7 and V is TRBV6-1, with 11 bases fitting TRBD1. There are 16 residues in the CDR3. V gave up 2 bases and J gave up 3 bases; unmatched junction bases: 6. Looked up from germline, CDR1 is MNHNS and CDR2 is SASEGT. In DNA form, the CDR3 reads TGTGCCAGCAGTGAAAGGGAAGGGACAGGGGGCTACGAGCAGTACTTC. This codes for CASSEREGTGGYEQYF.

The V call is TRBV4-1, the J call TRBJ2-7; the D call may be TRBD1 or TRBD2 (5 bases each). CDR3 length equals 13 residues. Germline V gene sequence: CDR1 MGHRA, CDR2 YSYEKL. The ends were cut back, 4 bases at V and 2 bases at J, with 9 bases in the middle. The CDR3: CASSRGWTYEQYF. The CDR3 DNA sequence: TGCGCCAGCAGCCGGGGGTGGACCTACGAGCAGTACTTC.

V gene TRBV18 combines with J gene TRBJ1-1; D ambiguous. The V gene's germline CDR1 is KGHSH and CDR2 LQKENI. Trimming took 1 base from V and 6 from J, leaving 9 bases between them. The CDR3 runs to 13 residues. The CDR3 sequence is CASSPRTKSEAFF. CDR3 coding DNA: TGTGCCAGCTCACCACGAACTAAGTCTGAAGCTTTCTTT.

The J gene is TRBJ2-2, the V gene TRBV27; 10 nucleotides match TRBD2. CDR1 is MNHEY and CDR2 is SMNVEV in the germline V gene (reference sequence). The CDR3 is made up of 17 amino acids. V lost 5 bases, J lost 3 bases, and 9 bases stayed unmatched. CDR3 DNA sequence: TGTGCCAGCAGTAAGACACATGGACTAGCGGACACCGGGGAGCTGTTTTTT. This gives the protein CASSKTHGLADTGELFF.

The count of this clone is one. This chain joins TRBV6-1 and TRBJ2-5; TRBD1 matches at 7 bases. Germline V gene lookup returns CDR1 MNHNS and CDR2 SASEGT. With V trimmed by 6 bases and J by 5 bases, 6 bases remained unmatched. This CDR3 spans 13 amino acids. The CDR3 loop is CASRKDRAETQYF. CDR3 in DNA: TGTGCCAGCAGGAAAGACAGGGCGGAGACCCAGTACTTC.

DNA of the CDR3: TGTGCCAGCAGTTCGACAGGGAATGGCTACGAGCAGTACTTC. Its translation: CASSSTGNGYEQYF. The rearrangement uses TRBV27 and TRBJ2-5, with TRBD1 matching 7 bases. TRBJ2-7 matches the DNA end more closely, so the J call is doubtful. The CDR3 is 14 residues long. CDR1 and CDR2 from the germline V gene are MNHEY and SMNVEV (reference sequence).

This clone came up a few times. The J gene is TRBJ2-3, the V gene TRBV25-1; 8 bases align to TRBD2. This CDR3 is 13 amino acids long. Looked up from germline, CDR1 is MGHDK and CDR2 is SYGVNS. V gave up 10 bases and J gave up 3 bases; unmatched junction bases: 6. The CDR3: CATVKRETDTQYF. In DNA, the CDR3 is TGTGCCACTGTGAAGCGGGAGACAGATACGCAGTATTTT. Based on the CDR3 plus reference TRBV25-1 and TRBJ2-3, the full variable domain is EADIYQTPRYLVIGTGKKITLECSQTMGHDKMYWYQQDPGMELHLIHYSYGVNSTEKGDLSSESTVSRIRTEHFPLTLESARPSHTSQYLCATVKRETDTQYFGPGTRLTVL.

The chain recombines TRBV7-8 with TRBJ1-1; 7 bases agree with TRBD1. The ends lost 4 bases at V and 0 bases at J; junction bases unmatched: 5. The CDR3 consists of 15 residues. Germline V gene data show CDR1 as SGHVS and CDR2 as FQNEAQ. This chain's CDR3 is CASSSWDSMNTEAFF. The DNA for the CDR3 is TGTGCCAGCAGCTCGTGGGACAGTATGAACACTGAAGCTTTCTTT.

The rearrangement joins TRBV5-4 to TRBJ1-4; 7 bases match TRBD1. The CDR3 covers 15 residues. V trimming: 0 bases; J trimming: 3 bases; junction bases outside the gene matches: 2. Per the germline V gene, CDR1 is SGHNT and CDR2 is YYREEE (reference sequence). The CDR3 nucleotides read TGTGCCAGCAGCTTGGAAAGGGGGCCTAATGAAAAACTGTTTTTT. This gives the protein CASSLERGPNEKLFF.

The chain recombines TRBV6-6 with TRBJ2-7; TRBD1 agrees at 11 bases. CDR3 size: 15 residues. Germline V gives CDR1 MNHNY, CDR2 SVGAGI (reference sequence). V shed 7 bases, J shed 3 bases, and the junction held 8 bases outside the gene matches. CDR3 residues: CASTTEGTGGYEQYF. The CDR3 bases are TGTGCCAGCACCACCGAGGGGACAGGGGGCTACGAGCAGTACTTC.

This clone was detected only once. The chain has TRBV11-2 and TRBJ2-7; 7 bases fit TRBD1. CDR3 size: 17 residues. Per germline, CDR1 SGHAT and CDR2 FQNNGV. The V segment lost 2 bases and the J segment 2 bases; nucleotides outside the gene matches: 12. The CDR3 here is CASSLPPPRGFPYEQYF. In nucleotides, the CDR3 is TGTGCCAGCAGCTTACCCCCGCCCAGGGGGTTTCCCTACGAGCAGTACTTC.

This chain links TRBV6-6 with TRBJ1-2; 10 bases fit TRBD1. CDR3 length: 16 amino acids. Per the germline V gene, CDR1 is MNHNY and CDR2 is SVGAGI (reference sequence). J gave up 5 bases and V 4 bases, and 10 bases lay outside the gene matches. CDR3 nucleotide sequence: TGTGCCAGCAGTTCCACGGCACGGGACAGGGGTTATGGCTACACCTTC. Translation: CASSSTARDRGYGYTF.

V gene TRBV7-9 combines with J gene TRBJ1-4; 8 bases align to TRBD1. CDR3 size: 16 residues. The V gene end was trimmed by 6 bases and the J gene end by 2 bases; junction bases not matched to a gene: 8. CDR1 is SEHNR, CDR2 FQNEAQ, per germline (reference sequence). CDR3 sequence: CASRSTGAGTNEKLFF. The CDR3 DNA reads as TGTGCCAGCAGATCGACAGGGGCTGGGACTAATGAAAAACTGTTTTTT.

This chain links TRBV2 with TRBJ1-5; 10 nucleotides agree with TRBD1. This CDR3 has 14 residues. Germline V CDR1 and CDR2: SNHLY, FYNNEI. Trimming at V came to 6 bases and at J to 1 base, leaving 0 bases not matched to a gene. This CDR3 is CASRTGGSNQPQHF. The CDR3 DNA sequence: TGTGCCAGCAGGACAGGGGGCAGCAATCAGCCCCAGCATTTT.

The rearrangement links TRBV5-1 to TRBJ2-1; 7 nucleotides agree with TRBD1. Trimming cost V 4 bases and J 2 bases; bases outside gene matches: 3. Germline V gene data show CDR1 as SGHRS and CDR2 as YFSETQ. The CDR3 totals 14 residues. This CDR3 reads CASSVGQTYNEQFF. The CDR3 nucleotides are TGCGCCAGCAGCGTGGGACAGACCTACAATGAGCAGTTCTTC.

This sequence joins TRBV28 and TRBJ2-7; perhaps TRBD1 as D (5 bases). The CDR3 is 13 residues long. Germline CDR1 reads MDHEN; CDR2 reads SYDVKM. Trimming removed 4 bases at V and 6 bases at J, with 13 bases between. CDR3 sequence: CASSSLGVREQYF. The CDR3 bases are TGTGCCAGCAGTTCATTAGGGGTTCGCGAGCAGTACTTC.

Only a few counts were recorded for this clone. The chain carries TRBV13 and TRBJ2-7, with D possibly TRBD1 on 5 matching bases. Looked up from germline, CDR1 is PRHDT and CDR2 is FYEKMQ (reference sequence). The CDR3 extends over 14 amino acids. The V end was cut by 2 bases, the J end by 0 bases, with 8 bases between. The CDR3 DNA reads TGTGCCAGCAGCTTACAGGGCTTCTCCTACGAGCAGTACTTC. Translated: CASSLQGFSYEQYF.

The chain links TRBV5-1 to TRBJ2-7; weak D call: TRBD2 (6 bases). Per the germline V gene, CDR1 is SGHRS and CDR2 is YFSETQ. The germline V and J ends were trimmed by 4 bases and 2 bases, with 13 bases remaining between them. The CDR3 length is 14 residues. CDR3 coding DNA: TGCGCCAGCAGCGGTGGGACTTCCGCCTACGAGCAGTACTTC. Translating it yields CASSGGTSAYEQYF.

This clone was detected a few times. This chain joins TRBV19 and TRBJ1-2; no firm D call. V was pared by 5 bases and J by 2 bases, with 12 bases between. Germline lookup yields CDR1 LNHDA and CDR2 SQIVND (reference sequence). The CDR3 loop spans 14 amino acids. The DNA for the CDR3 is TGTGCCAGTAGTTTCACTGACACCAACTATGGCTACACCTTC. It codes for CASSFTDTNYGYTF.

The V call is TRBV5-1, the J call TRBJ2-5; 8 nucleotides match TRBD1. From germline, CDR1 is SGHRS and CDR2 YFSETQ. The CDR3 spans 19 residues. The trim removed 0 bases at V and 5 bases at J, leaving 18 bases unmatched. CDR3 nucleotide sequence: TGCGCCAGCAGCTTGGCAGGTGGTTATGGACAGGGAGGTTGGGAGACCCAGTACTTC. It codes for CASSLAGGYGQGGWETQYF.

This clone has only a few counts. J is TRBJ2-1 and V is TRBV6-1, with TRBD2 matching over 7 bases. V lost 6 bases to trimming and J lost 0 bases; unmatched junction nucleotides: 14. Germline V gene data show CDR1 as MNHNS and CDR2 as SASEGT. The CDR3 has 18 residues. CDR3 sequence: CASSEYRLAFSSYNEQFF. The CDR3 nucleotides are TGTGCCAGCAGCGAATATCGACTAGCCTTCAGCTCCTACAATGAGCAGTTCTTC.

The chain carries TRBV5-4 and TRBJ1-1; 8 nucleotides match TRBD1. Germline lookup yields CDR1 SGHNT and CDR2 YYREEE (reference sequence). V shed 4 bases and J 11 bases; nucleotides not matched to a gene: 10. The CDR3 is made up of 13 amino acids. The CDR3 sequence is CASSADRVLLAFF. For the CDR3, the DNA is TGTGCCAGCAGCGCGGACAGGGTGTTACTTGCTTTCTTT.